This T cell receptor beta chain was observed in a study of cytomegalovirus exposure and HLA in healthy donors. Produced via immunoSEQ multiplex PCR; TCRdb's table is partial and in-frame only. Of 200,000 or so clones listed, 88% are singletons. Trimming at V came to 2 bases and at J to 4 bases, leaving 11 bases not matched to a gene. The CDR3 has 17 amino acids. Per germline, CDR1 SGDLS and CDR2 YYNGEE. Sample: PBMCs. The chain joins TRBV9 to TRBJ2-1, with 8 nucleotides matching TRBD2. This receptor was taken from a woman under 30 in good health and CMV-seronegative. CDR3 in amino acids: CASSVSVGTRGYNEQFF. CDR3 DNA: TGTGCCAGCAGCGTCTCAGTCGGGACTAGAGGATACAATGAGCAGTTCTTC. Supplemented by reference TRBV9 and TRBJ2-1, the full variable domain reads DSGVTQTPKHLITATGQRVTLRCSPRSGDLSVYWYQQSLDQGLQFLIQYYNGEERAKGNILERFSAQQFPDLHSELNLSSLELGDSALYFCASSVSVGTRGYNEQFFGPGTRLTVL.